The 5 T cell receptor beta chains reported below all come from one sample, sequenced in a study of shared clonotypes between healthy human individuals. The table came from immunoSEQ multiplex PCR; TCRdb's copy has only in-frame clones and leaves some out. The sample holds about 1,800,000 clones, less than 95% seen once. Terminally differentiated effector memory CD45RA+ cells were left out of the naive CD8 fraction, which was CD45RO-negative and positively selected for CCR7. The sequenced sample was naive CD8+ T cells sorted from blood. All receptors come from a man between 18 and 35 years old in good health.

Remarks on this clone: The same CDR3 also results from other DNA sequences found in this sample. J is TRBJ2-2 and V is TRBV9, with D perhaps being TRBD1 or TRBD2 (5 bases each). The V end lost 4 bases, the J end lost 4 bases, and 11 bases lay between the germline ends. Germline V gene data show CDR1 as SGDLS and CDR2 as YYNGEE. CDR3 size: 14 residues. The DNA of the CDR3 is TGTGCCAGCAGCTTGGGTGGGGGCACCGGGGAGCTGTTTTTT. Its translation is CASSLGGGTGELFF.

In DNA form, the CDR3 reads TGTGCCAGCAGTTACCCTGGATGGGTCCCTAGCATTCAGTACTTC. Translating gives CASSYPGWVPSIQYF. The J gene is TRBJ2-4, the V gene TRBV6-6; no firm D call. Trimming stripped 2 bases from V and 9 bases from J, with 17 bases between. Germline V lookup: CDR1 MNHNY, CDR2 SVGAGI (reference sequence). The CDR3 runs to 15 residues.

The chain carries TRBV19 and TRBJ2-1, with 7 bases matching TRBD2. The CDR3 sequence is 14 residues long. Trimming removed 2 bases from V and 6 bases from J; junction bases left unmatched: 4. The germline V gene has CDR1 LNHDA and CDR2 SQIVND (reference sequence). This CDR3 is CASSIFRGSNEQFF. CDR3 coding DNA: TGTGCCAGTAGTATATTTCGCGGGAGCAATGAGCAGTTCTTC.

The chain couples TRBV6-6 to TRBJ2-1, with TRBD2 matching over 13 bases. The CDR3 is made up of 15 amino acids. V shed 4 bases and J 9 bases; nucleotides not matched to a gene: 6. Germline-derived CDR1 and CDR2 are MNHNY and SVGAGI (reference sequence). The CDR3 is CASSSRTSGGFEQFF. In DNA, the CDR3 is TGTGCCAGCAGTTCCCGGACTAGCGGGGGATTTGAGCAGTTCTTC.

The rearrangement links TRBV6-5 to TRBJ1-2; D is unclear. This CDR3 has 15 amino acids. V was shortened by 2 bases and J by 2 bases, with 12 bases between the two germline ends. Germline V lookup: CDR1 MNHEY, CDR2 SVGAGI. The chain's CDR3 is CASSYVQASNYGYTF. CDR3 nucleotide sequence: TGTGCCAGCAGTTACGTCCAGGCATCCAACTATGGCTACACCTTC.